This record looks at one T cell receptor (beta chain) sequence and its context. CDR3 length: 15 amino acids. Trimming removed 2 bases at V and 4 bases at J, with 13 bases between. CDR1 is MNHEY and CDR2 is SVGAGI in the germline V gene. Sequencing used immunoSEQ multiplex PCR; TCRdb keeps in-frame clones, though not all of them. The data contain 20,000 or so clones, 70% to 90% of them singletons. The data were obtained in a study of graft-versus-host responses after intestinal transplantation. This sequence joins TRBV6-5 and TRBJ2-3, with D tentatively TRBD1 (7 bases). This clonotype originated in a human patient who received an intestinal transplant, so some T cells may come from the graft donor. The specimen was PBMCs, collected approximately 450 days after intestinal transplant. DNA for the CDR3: TGTGCCAGCAGTTACGACCAGGGGGGCCCAGATACGCAGTATTTT. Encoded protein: CASSYDQGGPDTQYF.